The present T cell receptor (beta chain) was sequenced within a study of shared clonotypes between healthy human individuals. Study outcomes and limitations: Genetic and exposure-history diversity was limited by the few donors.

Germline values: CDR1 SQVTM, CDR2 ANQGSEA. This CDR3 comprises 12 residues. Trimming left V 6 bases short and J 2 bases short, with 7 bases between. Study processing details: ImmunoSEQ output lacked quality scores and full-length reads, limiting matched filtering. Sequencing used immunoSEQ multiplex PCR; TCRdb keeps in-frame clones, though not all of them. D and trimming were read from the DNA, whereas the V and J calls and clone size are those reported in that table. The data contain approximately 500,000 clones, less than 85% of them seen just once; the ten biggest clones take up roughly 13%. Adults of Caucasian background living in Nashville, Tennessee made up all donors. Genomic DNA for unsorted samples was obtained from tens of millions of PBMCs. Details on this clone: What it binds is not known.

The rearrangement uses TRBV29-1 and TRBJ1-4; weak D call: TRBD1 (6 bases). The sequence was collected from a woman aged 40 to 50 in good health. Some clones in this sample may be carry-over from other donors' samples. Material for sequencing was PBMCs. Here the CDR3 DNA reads TGCAGCGTCGGACAGACTAATGAAAAACTGTTTTTT. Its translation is CSVGQTNEKLFF.